These 25 T cell receptor beta chains originate from one sample sequenced in a study of blood T cells in healthy people across ages. The second PCR ran about 6 to 11 cycles with a sample-barcoded 5' primer and J-beta primers. TCRdb re-analysed the 5' RACE reads in MiXCR, keeping a single row per CDR3 protein. Of around 1,700,000 distinct CDR3 sequences in the sample, over 25% were seen once. Sequencing used blood. These receptors all stem from a woman younger than 45 in good health.

This clonotype has only a few counts. The chain is built from TRBV5-6 and TRBJ2-1; 8 bases agree with TRBD2. The CDR3 extends over 16 amino acids. Germline trimming cut 2 bases from V and 2 bases from J; bases unmatched to any gene: 6. Germline CDR1 reads SGHDT; CDR2 reads YYEEEE. The CDR3 region is CASSFSAGGAYNEQFF. The CDR3 DNA is TGTGCCAGCAGCTTTAGTGCGGGAGGAGCCTACAATGAGCAGTTCTTC. Complete variable domain (other parts from reference TRBV5-6 and TRBJ2-1): DAGVTQSPTHLIKTRGQQVTLRCSPKSGHDTVSWYQQALGQGPQFIFQYYEEEERQRGNFPDRFSGHQFPNYSSELNVNALLLGDSALYLCASSFSAGGAYNEQFFGPGTRLTVL.

This clonotype was found a few times. The chain uses TRBV7-3 and TRBJ2-1; D possibly uses TRBD1 or TRBD2 (5 bases each). With 5 bases removed from V and 9 bases from J, the gap between germline ends came to 20 bases. The germline V gene encodes CDR1 SGHTA and CDR2 FQGTGA. CDR3 size: 15 residues. CDR3 nucleotides: TGTGCCAGCAGCCCGGGACCTCTTACTGGTCGTGAGCAGTTCTTC. It yields the protein CASSPGPLTGREQFF.

This clonotype was seen many times. In nucleotides, the CDR3 is TGTGCCAGCAAAAGTAAGGGGGCCTTCTCCTACGAGCAGTACTTC. This codes for CASKSKGAFSYEQYF. This rearrangement joins TRBV27 to TRBJ2-7; 7 nucleotides agree with TRBD1. The germline V gene has CDR1 MNHEY and CDR2 SMNVEV (reference sequence). The CDR3 extends over 15 amino acids. Trimming removed 7 bases from V and 0 bases from J; junction bases left unmatched: 9.

This clonotype was observed a few times. This chain connects TRBV27 to TRBJ2-1; no clear D gene. The ends were cut back, 4 bases at V and 8 bases at J, with 12 bases in the middle. This CDR3 contains 13 residues. The germline V gene encodes CDR1 MNHEY and CDR2 SMNVEV (reference sequence). The CDR3 loop is CASSYTVGYEQFF. The CDR3 DNA reads TGTGCCAGCAGTTATACAGTGGGTTATGAGCAGTTCTTC.

The rearrangement joins TRBV18 to TRBJ2-2, with 8 bases matching TRBD2. V was pared by 2 bases and J by 0 bases, with 11 bases of the junction left unmatched. CDR1 and CDR2 from the germline V gene are KGHSH and LQKENI. This CDR3 contains 19 residues. The CDR3 nucleotides are TGTGCCAGCTCACCAAGGTTAACTAGCGGCCTTCCGAACACCGGGGAGCTGTTTTTT. Its translation: CASSPRLTSGLPNTGELFF.

On this clonotype: Given a much more abundant clone one base away, this may be a read error. The J gene is TRBJ2-6, the V gene TRBV29-1; D gene unclear. The V and J ends lost 4 bases and 6 bases respectively, with 16 bases between them. This CDR3 is 15 amino acids long. Germline loops: CDR1 SQVTM, CDR2 ANQGSEA. This CDR3 reads CSVVTSRSEANVLTF. CDR3 coding DNA: TGCAGCGTTGTAACCAGCCGAAGCGAGGCCAACGTCCTGACTTTC.

This chain joins TRBV4-3 and TRBJ1-4; the match to TRBD1 covers 7 bases. The CDR3 runs to 16 residues. Trimming at V came to 2 bases and at J to 8 bases, leaving 11 bases not matched to a gene. Germline V gives CDR1 LGHNA, CDR2 YSLEER. CDR3 in amino acids: CASSQSITGANEKLFF. CDR3 bases: TGCGCCAGCAGCCAATCGATAACAGGGGCCAACGAAAAACTGTTTTTT.

V and J are TRBV5-1 and TRBJ2-7; 7 nucleotides align to TRBD1. V lost 6 bases, J lost 5 bases, and 11 bases stayed unmatched. The germline V gene has CDR1 SGHRS and CDR2 YFSETQ. CDR3 length: 14 residues. The CDR3 here is CASKASRGLDEQYF. DNA of the CDR3: TGCGCCAGCAAGGCAAGCAGGGGGTTGGACGAGCAGTACTTC.

The rearrangement joins TRBV5-1 to TRBJ2-7, with 9 positions matching TRBD2. The end of the DNA is better explained by TRBJ2-5, so the J call may be wrong. CDR1 SGHRS and CDR2 YFSETQ come from the germline V gene. The CDR3 covers 15 residues. The CDR3 loop reads CASSLVRGGAETQYF. In nucleotides, the CDR3 is TGCGCCAGCAGCTTGGTGCGGGGGGGAGCTGAGACCCAGTACTTC.

V usage is TRBV12-3 or TRBV12-4 and J usage is TRBJ1-6, with D uncertain. V was pared by 6 bases and J by 18 bases, with 21 bases between. The length of the CDR3 is 13 residues. CDR3 DNA sequence: TGTGCCAGCAGCGCTGGACGGCCACCCCCGCCCCACTTT. Protein: CASSAGRPPPPHF.

The chain is built from TRBV27 and TRBJ1-2, with D tentatively TRBD1 (5 bases). The CDR3 totals 15 residues. The germline V and J ends were trimmed by 0 bases and 8 bases, with 16 bases remaining between them. Germline V lookup: CDR1 MNHEY, CDR2 SMNVEV (reference sequence). This CDR3 is CASSLSRRGKSGYTF. Here the CDR3 DNA reads TGTGCCAGCAGTTTATCTCGACGGGGCAAGAGCGGCTACACCTTC.

This clonotype was recorded a few times. This chain uses TRBV20-1 with TRBJ2-2; D remains ambiguous. CDR1 is DFQATT and CDR2 is SNEGSKA in the germline V gene (reference sequence). The CDR3 length is 14 residues. Between the trimmed V and J ends, which lost 3 bases and 2 bases, there was a span of 10 bases. CDR3: CSASGPDNTGELFF. In DNA, the CDR3 is TGCAGTGCTAGCGGCCCTGATAACACCGGGGAGCTGTTTTTT.

This chain joins TRBV6-2 or TRBV6-3 and TRBJ1-1; no reliable D call. The V end lost 4 bases, the J end lost 7 bases, and 13 bases lay between the germline ends. The CDR3 runs 13 residues. CDR1 is MNHEY, CDR2 SVGEGT, per germline. The CDR3 reads CASSSFRKDEAFF. In DNA, the CDR3 is TGTGCCAGCAGTTCATTTCGAAAGGATGAAGCTTTCTTT.

On this clonotype: Given a much more abundant clone one base away, this may be a read error. The CDR3 is CASSPTSEQITDTQYF. Written as DNA, the CDR3 is TGTGCCAGCAGCCCAACTAGCGAACAAATCACAGATACGCAGTATTTT. The V gene is TRBV7-2, the J gene TRBJ2-3, with 7 bases lining up with TRBD2. Trimming took 5 bases from V and 2 from J; bases not matched to a gene: 10. The CDR3 spans 16 residues. Germline V gene sequence: CDR1 SGHTA, CDR2 FQGNSA.

Worth noting for this clonotype: Given a much more abundant clone one base away, this may be a read error. V is TRBV7-2 and J is TRBJ2-5, with D possibly TRBD1 on 6 matching bases. This CDR3 has 14 amino acids. Germline values: CDR1 SGHTA, CDR2 FQGNSA. V was clipped by 4 bases and J by 5 bases, with 14 bases between them. The CDR3 nucleotides are TGTGCCAGCAGCTGGGGTGGTGACAGGGAGACCCAGTACTTC. It translates to CASSWGGDRETQYF.

The chain has TRBV4-1 and TRBJ1-2; tentatively, D is TRBD1 (5 bases). Trimming cost V 4 bases and J 0 bases, with 15 bases left between them. In germline, CDR1 is MGHRA, CDR2 YSYEKL. This CDR3 region has 16 residues. The chain's CDR3 is CASSRLSTGSNYGYTF. The CDR3, as DNA: TGCGCCAGCAGCCGACTGAGTACAGGCTCTAACTATGGCTACACCTTC.

The chain couples TRBV20-1 to TRBJ1-1, with unresolved D. CDR1 and CDR2 (germline): DFQATT, SNEGSKA (reference sequence). There are 15 residues in the CDR3. V was cut by 1 base and J by 1 base, with 13 bases left in between. This chain's CDR3 is CSARVLGSPNTEAFF. The CDR3 coding sequence is TGCAGTGCTAGAGTGTTGGGGAGTCCGAACACTGAAGCTTTCTTT.

This clonotype was recorded many times. CDR3 sequence reads: CASSPFTAGGSTDTQYF. Here the CDR3 DNA reads TGTGCCAGCAGCCCCTTCACCGCGGGAGGGTCCACAGATACGCAGTATTTT. This chain links TRBV7-9 with TRBJ2-3, with TRBD2 matching over 9 bases. V lost 5 bases to trimming and J lost 2 bases; unmatched junction nucleotides: 11. This CDR3 has 17 residues. Germline CDR1 and CDR2: SEHNR and FQNEAQ (reference sequence).

This clonotype came up once. The chain is built from TRBV24-1 and TRBJ2-2, with a tentative D call TRBD1 (6 bases). V was shortened by 6 bases and J by 5 bases, with 24 bases between the two germline ends. Looked up from germline, CDR1 is KGHDR and CDR2 is SFDVKD. The CDR3 spans 18 residues. DNA of the CDR3: TGTGCCACCAGTCTGAGCCGGATCCGGGACACATGGACCGGGGAGCTGTTTTTT. Translating gives CATSLSRIRDTWTGELFF.

This clonotype has a handful of counts. This sequence may be a read error, since a much larger clone differs from it by one base. The chain has TRBV18 and TRBJ2-1; D is perhaps TRBD2 (5 bases). The J call may be incorrect, as the DNA end agrees better with TRBJ2-7. The CDR3 extends over 15 amino acids. CDR1 and CDR2 (germline): KGHSH, LQKENI. CDR3 DNA sequence: TGTGCCAGCTCACCACCGGGAGACTCCTACAATGAGCAGTACTTC. Encoded protein: CASSPPGDSYNEQYF.

On this clonotype: One end of the junction varies from germline; a read error may be responsible. The genes are TRBV7-9 and TRBJ2-5; D remains unclear. CDR3 length: 15 residues. Per the germline V gene, CDR1 is SEHNR and CDR2 is FQNEAQ (reference sequence). The CDR3, as DNA: TGTGCCGGCAGCCCAATGGGTGTTCCGGAAGAGACCCAGTACTTC. Its translation: CAGSPMGVPEETQYF.

This clonotype was counted at least ten times. This chain uses TRBV6-2 or TRBV6-3 with TRBJ2-7; 7 bases line up with TRBD2. After removal of 4 bases from V and 3 bases from J, the junction contained 9 bases not matched to a gene. CDR3 size: 15 residues. The germline gives CDR1 MNHEY, CDR2 SVGEGT. DNA of the CDR3: TGTGCCAGCAGTTCGCGGGAGAGGAATTTCTACGAGCAGTACTTC. Amino acids: CASSSRERNFYEQYF.

This clonotype has a handful of counts. The V call is TRBV12-3 or TRBV12-4, the J call TRBJ1-6; D gene uncertain. The CDR3 totals 14 residues. Trimming left V 6 bases short and J 8 bases short, with 14 bases between. The CDR3 nucleotides read TGTGCCAGCAGGGACGGACGGGGATATTCACCCCTCCACTTT. Translated, it gives CASRDGRGYSPLHF.

This clonotype has only one observation. A read error is possible here, since a much larger clone lies one base away. The chain recombines TRBV6-5 with TRBJ2-1, with 10 bases that match TRBD2. This CDR3 has 16 residues. The germline CDR1 and CDR2 sequences are MNHEY and SVGAGI. CDR3 bases: TGTCCCTCAAGGGGGTTAGCGGGAGGAAAATACAATGAGCAGTTCTTC. Translating gives CPSRGLAGGKYNEQFF.

CDR3 sequence (DNA): TGTGCCAGCAGCCAAGTCTGGGACGGACAAGAGACCCAGTACTTC. Translated, it gives CASSQVWDGQETQYF. This chain joins TRBV3-1 and TRBJ2-5; D possibly uses TRBD1 or TRBD2 (5 bases each). CDR1 is LGHDT, CDR2 YNNKEL, per germline (reference sequence). V was pared by 1 base and J by 2 bases, with 11 bases between. The CDR3 has 15 residues.